The table lists the clone carrying this T cell receptor beta chain with many counts. Its target is not known. The authors produced cDNA by 5'RACE using 10-nucleotide random UMIs. From the 5' RACE reads, TCRdb called clonotypes with MiXCR, one entry per CDR3 protein. The repertoire includes over 40,000 distinct CDR3 sequences, nearly 6.5% of them detected once, and around 0.6% sits in the top ten. Sorted libraries were made with about 1.1 million CD4+ or CD8+ T cells. The source of the sample is a study of neurological immune-mediated disorders. Overall study findings and caveats: No CDR3 amino acid sequences were shared by expanded clones across subjects, suggesting private repertoires in all groups. The most TCR clonal expansion was seen in HTLV-1-associated myelopathy, whereas the least was seen in multiple sclerosis, below the level in healthy controls.

In germline, CDR1 is DFQATT, CDR2 SNEGSKA (reference sequence). CDR3 size: 12 residues. V gave up 6 bases and J gave up 6 bases; unmatched junction bases: 7. Material for sequencing was CD4+ T cells from blood. The TCR was taken from a woman in her forties in good health. This sequence joins TRBV20-1 and TRBJ2-7, with 8 bases lining up with TRBD2. The CDR3 DNA sequence: TGCAGTGCCCGAGCGGGAGATGTCGAGCAGTACTTC. Translation: CSARAGDVEQYF.